The T cell receptor beta chain under discussion was sequenced for a study of T cells after yellow fever vaccination. Ten or more counts support this clonotype. V shed 5 bases and J shed 0 bases, with 14 bases lying between them. The germline CDR1 and CDR2 sequences are SGHTA and FQGTGA. The CDR3 runs 16 residues. From the 5' RACE reads, TCRdb called clonotypes with MiXCR, one entry per CDR3 protein. The data show a few hundred thousand distinct CDR3 sequences, around 3.9% seen once. The starting material was PBMCs, obtained on the day of the yellow fever booster vaccination. The origin of this receptor is a man aged 18 to 30 who received the YFV17D yellow fever vaccine. The chain carries TRBV7-3 and TRBJ2-1, with D unresolved. The CDR3 protein is CASSPALVGSYNEQFF. Written as DNA, the CDR3 is TGTGCCAGCAGCCCGGCTCTAGTGGGCTCCTACAATGAGCAGTTCTTC.